The clone carrying this T cell receptor (beta chain) has more than one count but fewer than ten. Its antigen remains unidentified. These data originate in a study of CD8 T cells in ankylosing spondylitis. Overall study findings and caveats: A TCR beta motif of eight or nine highly homologous variants seemed to mark ankylosing spondylitis blood. Certain motif variants had earlier been reported in reactive arthritis synovial fluid and blood.

Researchers built TCR beta libraries using quantitative 5'-RACE with molecular barcodes. TCRdb re-derived calls from the 5' RACE reads in MiXCR, one entry per CDR3 protein. The top ten hold 14% of the sample, which has about 220,000 distinct CDR3 sequences, 5.5% to 7.5% seen once. Sequencing was carried out using blood, either unsorted or a sorted T cell fraction (not recorded which). The sequence derives from a male donor with ankylosing spondylitis.

This CDR3 reads CSARGADNYGYTF. In DNA, the CDR3 is TGCAGTGCTAGAGGTGCGGATAACTATGGCTACACCTTC. This chain links TRBV20-1 with TRBJ1-2; D is undetermined. Trimming removed 1 base at V and 1 base at J, with 7 bases between. There are 13 residues in the CDR3. Per the germline V gene, CDR1 is DFQATT and CDR2 is SNEGSKA (reference sequence).